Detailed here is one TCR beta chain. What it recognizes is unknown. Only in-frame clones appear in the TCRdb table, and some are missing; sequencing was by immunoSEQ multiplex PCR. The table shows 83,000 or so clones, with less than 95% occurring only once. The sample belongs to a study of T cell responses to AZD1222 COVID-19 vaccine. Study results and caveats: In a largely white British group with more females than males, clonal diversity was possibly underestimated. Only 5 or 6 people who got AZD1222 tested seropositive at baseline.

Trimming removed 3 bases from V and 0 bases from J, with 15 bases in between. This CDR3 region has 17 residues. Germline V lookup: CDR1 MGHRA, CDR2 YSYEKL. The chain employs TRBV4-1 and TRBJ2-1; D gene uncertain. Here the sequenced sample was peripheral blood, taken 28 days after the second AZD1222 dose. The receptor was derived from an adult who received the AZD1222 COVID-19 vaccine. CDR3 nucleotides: TGCGCCAGCAGCCAGTTACCGGTAGGCAGCTCCTACAATGAGCAGTTCTTC. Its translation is CASSQLPVGSSYNEQFF.